This T cell receptor (beta chain) was sequenced during a study of shared T cell receptors in the human thymus. Sequenced by immunoSEQ multiplex PCR; TCRdb stores in-frame clones only, minus some. This sample yields over 650,000 clones, of which about 90% are seen a single time; about 0.0094% belongs to the top ten. The V end was cut by 0 bases, the J end by 3 bases, with 11 bases between. Germline values: CDR1 SGHVS, CDR2 FQNEAQ. The CDR3 is made up of 15 amino acids. The sample also formed part of further work on human thymus T cells. Per that study: The donors were infants in Finland with congenital heart defects, otherwise immunologically healthy. Thymus pieces cut out during corrective heart surgery were the tissue that was used. Thymic and blood repertoires seemed to favor certain V and J genes. Unrelated individuals were reported by related research to share highly overlapping thymic repertoires.

The clonotype comes from a boy younger than two with a congenital heart defect. The V and J genes are TRBV7-8 and TRBJ2-5, with D hard to call. Sequences were obtained from thymocytes. The CDR3 region is CASSLAGQAKETQYF. In nucleotides, the CDR3 is TGTGCCAGCAGCTTAGCGGGCCAAGCCAAAGAGACCCAGTACTTC. The full variable domain, its missing parts supplied by reference TRBV7-8 and TRBJ2-5, is GAGVSQSPRYKVAKRGQDVALRCDPISGHVSLFWYQQALGQGPEFLTYFQNEAQLDKSGLPSDRFFAERPEGSVSTLKIQRTQQEDSAVYLCASSLAGQAKETQYFGPGTRLLVL.